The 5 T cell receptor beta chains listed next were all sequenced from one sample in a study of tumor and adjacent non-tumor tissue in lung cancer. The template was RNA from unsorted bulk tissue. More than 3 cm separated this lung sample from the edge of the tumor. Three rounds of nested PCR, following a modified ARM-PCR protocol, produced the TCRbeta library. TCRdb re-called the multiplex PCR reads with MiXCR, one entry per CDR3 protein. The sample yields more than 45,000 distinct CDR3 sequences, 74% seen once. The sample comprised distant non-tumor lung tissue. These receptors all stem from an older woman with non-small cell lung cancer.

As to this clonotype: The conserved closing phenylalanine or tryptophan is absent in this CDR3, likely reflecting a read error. The CDR3 DNA sequence: TGTGCCAGCAGTTACACCCAACAGAGGGCAAACACCGAGGAACTGTTTTGT. Encoded protein: CASSYTQQRANTEELFC. This chain connects TRBV6-2 or TRBV6-3 to TRBJ2-2; D may be TRBD2 (5 bases). This CDR3 has 17 amino acids. Germline loops: CDR1 MNHEY, CDR2 SVGEGT. V shed 2 bases and J shed 14 bases, with 27 bases lying between them.

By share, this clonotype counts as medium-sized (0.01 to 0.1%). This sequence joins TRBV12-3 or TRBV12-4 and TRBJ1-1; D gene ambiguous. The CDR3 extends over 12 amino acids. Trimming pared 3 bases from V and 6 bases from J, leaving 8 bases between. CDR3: CASSFGVPEAFF. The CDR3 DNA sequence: TGTGCCAGCAGTTTCGGGGTCCCTGAAGCTTTCTTT.

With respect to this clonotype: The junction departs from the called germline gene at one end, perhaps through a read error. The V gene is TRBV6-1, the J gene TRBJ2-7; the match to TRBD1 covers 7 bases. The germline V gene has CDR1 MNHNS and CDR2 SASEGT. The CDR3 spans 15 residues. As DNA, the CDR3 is TGTGCCGGCAGCCCAGGGACAGATCCTTCCTACGAGCAGTACTTC. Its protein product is CAGSPGTDPSYEQYF.

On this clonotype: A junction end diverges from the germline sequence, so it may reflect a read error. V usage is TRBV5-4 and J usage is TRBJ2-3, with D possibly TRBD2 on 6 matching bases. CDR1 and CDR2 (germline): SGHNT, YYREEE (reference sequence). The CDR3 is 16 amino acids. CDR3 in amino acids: CASRGTGPGYTDTQYF. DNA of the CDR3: TGTGCCAGCAGGGGGACTGGCCCGGGGTACACAGATACCCAGTATTTT.

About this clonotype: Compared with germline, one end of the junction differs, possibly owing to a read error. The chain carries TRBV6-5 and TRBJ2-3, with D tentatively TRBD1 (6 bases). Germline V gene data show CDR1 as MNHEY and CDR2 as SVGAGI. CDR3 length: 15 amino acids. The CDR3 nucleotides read TGTGCCAGCAGTTATGCGACAGGACACACAGTTACGCAGTATTTT. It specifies CASSYATGHTVTQYF.